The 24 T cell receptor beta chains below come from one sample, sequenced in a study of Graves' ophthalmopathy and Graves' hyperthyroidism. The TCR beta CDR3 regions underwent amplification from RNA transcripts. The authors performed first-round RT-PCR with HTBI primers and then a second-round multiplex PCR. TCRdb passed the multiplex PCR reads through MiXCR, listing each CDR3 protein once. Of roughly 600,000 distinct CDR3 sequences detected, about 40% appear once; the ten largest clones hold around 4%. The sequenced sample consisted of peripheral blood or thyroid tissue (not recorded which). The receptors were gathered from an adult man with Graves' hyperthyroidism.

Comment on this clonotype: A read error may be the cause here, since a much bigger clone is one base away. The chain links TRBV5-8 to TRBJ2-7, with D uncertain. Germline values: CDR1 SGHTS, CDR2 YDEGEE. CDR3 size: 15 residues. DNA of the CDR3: TGTGCCAGCAGCCTCTATGGGGAAATGGCCTACGAGCAGTGCTTC. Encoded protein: CASSLYGEMAYEQCF.

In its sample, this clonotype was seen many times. The CDR3 nucleotides read TGTGCCAGCAGCTTAGGGACAGGCGGAAACACCATATATTTT. The encoded protein is CASSLGTGGNTIYF. The chain combines TRBV7-8 with TRBJ1-3; 7 nucleotides align to TRBD1. CDR1 SGHVS and CDR2 FQNEAQ come from the germline V gene. The J segment lost 4 bases and the V segment lost 1 base, leaving 1 base of the junction unmatched. The CDR3 runs 14 residues. The full variable domain, with the rest looked up from reference TRBV7-8 and TRBJ1-3, is GAGVSQSPRYKVAKRGQDVALRCDPISGHVSLFWYQQALGQGPEFLTYFQNEAQLDKSGLPSDRFFAERPEGSVSTLKIQRTQQEDSAVYLCASSLGTGGNTIYFGEGSWLTVV.

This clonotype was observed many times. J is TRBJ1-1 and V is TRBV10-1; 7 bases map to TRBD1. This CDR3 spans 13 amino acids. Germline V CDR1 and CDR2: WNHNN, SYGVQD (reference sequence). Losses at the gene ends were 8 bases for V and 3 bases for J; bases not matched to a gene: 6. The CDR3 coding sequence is TGCGCCAGCCGAAAGGGGGCTGACACTGAAGCTTTCTTT. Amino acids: CASRKGADTEAFF.

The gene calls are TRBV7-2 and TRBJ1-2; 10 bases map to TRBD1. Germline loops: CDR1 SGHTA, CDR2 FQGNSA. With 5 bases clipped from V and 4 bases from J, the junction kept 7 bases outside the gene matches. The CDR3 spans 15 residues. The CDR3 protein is CASSPWGQGTYGYTF. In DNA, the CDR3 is TGTGCCAGCAGCCCGTGGGGACAGGGGACCTATGGCTACACCTTC.

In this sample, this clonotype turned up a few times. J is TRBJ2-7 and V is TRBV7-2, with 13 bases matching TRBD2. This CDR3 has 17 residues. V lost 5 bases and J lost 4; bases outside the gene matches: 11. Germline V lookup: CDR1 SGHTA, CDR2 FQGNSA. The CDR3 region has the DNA TGTGCCAGCAGCCCCCCCCGCACTAGCGGGAGGGCTTACGAGCAGTACTTC. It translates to CASSPPRTSGRAYEQYF.

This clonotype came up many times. In DNA, the CDR3 is TGCAGTGCTCCCCTGGAGGGGCATCATCAGCCCCAGCATTTT. Translation gives CSAPLEGHHQPQHF. The chain combines TRBV20-1 with TRBJ1-5; weak D call: TRBD1 (5 bases). CDR1 is DFQATT, CDR2 SNEGSKA, per germline (reference sequence). The CDR3 length is 14 residues. The V end was cut by 5 bases, the J end by 5 bases, with 16 bases between.

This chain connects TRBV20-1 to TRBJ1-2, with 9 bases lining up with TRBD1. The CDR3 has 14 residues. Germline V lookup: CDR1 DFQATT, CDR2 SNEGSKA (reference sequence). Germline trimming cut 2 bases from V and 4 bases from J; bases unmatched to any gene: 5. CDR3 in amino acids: CSARRTGVVYGYTF. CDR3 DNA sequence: TGCAGTGCTAGACGGACAGGGGTTGTCTATGGCTACACCTTC.

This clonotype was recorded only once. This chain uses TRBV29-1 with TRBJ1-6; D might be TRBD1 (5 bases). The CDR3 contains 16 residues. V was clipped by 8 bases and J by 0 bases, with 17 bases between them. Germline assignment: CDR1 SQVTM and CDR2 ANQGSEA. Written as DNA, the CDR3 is TGCAGCAGTTTTCGAGGGGCGAGCTCCTATAATTCACCCCTCCACTTT. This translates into CSSFRGASSYNSPLHF.

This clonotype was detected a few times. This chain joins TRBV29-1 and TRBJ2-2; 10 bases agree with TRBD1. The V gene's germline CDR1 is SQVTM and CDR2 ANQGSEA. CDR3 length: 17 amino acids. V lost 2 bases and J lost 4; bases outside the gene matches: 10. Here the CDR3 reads CSVETRGTGEATGELFF. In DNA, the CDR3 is TGCAGCGTTGAAACAAGGGGGACAGGGGAAGCCACCGGGGAGCTGTTTTTT.

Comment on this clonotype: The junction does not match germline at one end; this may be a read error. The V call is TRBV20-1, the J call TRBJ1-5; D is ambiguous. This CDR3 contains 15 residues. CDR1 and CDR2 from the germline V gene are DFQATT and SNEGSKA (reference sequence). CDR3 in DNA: TGCAGTGCTCGTGGACTAGCGGCGTACAATGAGCCCCAGCATTTT. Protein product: CSARGLAAYNEPQHF.

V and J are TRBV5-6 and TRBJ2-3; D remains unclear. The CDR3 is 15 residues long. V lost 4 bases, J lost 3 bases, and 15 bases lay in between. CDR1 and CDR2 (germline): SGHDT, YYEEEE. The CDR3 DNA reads TGTGCCAGCAGCCCTGCTGTTCGGGCAACAGATACGCAGTATTTT. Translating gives CASSPAVRATDTQYF.

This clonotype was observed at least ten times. CDR3 sequence (DNA): TGCAGTGCTAGAGCAGGGACAGGGGTCGGGGAGCTGTTTTTT. This translates into CSARAGTGVGELFF. The chain recombines TRBV20-1 with TRBJ2-2; 10 positions agree with TRBD1. CDR1 DFQATT and CDR2 SNEGSKA come from the germline V gene (reference sequence). V lost 1 base to trimming and J lost 7 bases; unmatched junction nucleotides: 3. There are 14 residues in the CDR3.

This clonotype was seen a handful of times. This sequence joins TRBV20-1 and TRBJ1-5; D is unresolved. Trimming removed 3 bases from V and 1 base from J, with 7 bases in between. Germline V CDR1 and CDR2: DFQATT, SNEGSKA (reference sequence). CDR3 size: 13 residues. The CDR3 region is CSASERSNQPQHF. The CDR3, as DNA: TGCAGTGCTAGCGAGAGGAGCAATCAGCCCCAGCATTTT.

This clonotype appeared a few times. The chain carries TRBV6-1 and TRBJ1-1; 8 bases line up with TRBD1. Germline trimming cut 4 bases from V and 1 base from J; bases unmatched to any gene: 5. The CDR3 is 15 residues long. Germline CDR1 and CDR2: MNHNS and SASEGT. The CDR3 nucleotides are TGTGCCAGCAGTGCCTACAGGGGGACGAACACTGAAGCTTTCTTT. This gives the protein CASSAYRGTNTEAFF.

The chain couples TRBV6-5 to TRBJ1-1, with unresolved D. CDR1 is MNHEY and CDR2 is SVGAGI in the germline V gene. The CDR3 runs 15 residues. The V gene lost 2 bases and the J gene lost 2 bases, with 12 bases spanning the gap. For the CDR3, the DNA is TGTGCCAGCAGTTACGGCCAGCTCAAAAACACTGAAGCTTTCTTT. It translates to CASSYGQLKNTEAFF.

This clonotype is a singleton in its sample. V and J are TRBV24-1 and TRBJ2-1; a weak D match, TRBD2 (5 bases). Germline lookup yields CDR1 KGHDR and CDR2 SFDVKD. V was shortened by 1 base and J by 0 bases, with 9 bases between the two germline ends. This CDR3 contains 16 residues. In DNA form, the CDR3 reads TGTGCCACCAGTGATTTTCGTGGGAGCTCCTACAATGAGCAGTTCTTC. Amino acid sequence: CATSDFRGSSYNEQFF.

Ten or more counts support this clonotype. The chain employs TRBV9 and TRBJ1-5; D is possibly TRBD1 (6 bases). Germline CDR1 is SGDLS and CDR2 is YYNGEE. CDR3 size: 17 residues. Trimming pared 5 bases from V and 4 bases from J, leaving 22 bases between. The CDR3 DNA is TGTGCCAGCAGACCCGAAGGGGGTGACTGGAAAAATCAGCCCCAGCATTTT. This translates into CASRPEGGDWKNQPQHF.

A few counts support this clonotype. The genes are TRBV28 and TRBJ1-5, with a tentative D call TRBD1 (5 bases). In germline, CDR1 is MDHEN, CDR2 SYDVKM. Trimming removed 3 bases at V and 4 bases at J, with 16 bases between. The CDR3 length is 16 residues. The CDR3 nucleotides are TGTGCCAGCAGTTTCTCTCGCCAGGGAATTAATCAGCCCCAGCATTTT. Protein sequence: CASSFSRQGINQPQHF.

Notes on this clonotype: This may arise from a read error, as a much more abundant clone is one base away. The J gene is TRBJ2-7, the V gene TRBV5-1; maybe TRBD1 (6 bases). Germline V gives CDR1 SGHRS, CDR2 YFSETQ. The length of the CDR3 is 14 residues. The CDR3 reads CASSLTGITYERYF. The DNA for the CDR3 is TGCGCCAGCAGCTTGACAGGGATTACCTACGAGCGGTACTTC.

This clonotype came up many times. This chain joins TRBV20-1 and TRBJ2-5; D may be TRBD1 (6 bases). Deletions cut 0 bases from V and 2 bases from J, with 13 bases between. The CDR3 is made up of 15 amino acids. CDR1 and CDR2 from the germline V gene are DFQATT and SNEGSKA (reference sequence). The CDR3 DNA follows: TGCAGTGCTAGAGATGCTAGGGACACACAAGAGACCCAGTACTTC. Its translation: CSARDARDTQETQYF.

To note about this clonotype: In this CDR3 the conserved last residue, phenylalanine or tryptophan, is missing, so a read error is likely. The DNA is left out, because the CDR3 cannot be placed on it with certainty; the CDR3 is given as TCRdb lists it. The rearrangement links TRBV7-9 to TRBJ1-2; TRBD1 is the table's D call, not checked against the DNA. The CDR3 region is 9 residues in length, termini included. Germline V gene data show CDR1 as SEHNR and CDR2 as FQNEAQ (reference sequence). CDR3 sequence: CASSIGTGT.

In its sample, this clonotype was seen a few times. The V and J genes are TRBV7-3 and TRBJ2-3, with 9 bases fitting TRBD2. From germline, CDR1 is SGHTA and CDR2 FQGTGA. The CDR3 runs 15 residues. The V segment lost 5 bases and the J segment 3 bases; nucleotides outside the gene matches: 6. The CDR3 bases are TGTGCCAGCAGCCGAGGGGGACTAGCTACAGATACGCAGTATTTT. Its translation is CASSRGGLATDTQYF.

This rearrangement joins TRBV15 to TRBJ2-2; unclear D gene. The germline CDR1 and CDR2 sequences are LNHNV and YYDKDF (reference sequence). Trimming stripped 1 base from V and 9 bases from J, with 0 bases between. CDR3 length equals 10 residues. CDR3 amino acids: CATSRGELFF. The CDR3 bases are TGTGCCACCAGCAGAGGGGAGCTGTTTTTT.

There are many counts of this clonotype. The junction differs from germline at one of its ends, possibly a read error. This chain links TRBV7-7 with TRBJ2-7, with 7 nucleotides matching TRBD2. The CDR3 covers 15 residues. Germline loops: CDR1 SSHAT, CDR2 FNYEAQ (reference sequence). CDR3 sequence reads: CASSLAAGVSYEQYF. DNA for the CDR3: TGTGCTAGCAGCTTAGCTGCGGGAGTTTCCTACGAGCAGTACTTC.